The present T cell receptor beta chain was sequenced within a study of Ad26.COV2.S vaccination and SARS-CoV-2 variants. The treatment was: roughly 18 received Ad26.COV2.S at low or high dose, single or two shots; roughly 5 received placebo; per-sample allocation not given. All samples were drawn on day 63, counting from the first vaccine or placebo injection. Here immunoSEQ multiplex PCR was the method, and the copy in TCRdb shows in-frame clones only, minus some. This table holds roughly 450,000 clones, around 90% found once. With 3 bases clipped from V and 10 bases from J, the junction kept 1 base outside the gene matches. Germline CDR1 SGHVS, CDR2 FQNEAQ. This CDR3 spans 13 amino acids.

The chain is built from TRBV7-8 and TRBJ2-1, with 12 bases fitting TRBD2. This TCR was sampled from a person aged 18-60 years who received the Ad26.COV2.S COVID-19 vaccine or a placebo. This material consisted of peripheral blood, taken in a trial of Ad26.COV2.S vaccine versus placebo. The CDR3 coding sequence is TGTGCCAGCAGCTTCGGACTAGCGGGAGAGCAGTTCTTC. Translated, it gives CASSFGLAGEQFF.